The text below deals with one T cell receptor beta chain. This clone's antigen is unknown. Nothing much larger sits one base from this clone, and base qualities are not available. RNA was extracted using the RNeasy kit, and about 0.45 to 1 ug of the RNA was reverse transcribed with random hexamers. The immunoSEQ multiplex PCR assay, covering 54 Vbeta and 13 Jbeta segments, was used to amplify TCR beta CDR3 regions. PCR amplification bias was corrected by using a synthetic template baseline for primer optimization and computational correction. Turning to the authors' computational methods: Reads were annotated to V, D and J genes according to IMGT and were analyzed with immunoSEQ Analyzer, with only productive sequences retained. To calculate clonality, Shannon entropy was normalized by log2 of the number of productive unique sequences and then subtracted from one. Public and private clones were assessed among the 100 most prevalent clones of each patient and control. Clones were defined as Susac-specific when absent from the healthy and MS cohorts, from fewer than 1,200 published viral clones and from other ImmuneACCESS disease sequences. TCRdb reran the public reads through fastp at Q25 and MiXCR, keeping productive beta chains. Rows matching on CDR3 protein sequence are summarized as one entry with the most common DNA and genes. These V and J calls are TCRdb output, not the study's own analysis. Present in this sample are 140,000 or so distinct CDR3 sequences, approximately 95% of which were seen just once. The ten largest clones take up approximately 0.12% of the sample.

The germline V gene (reference sequence) provides CDR1 DFQATT and CDR2 SNEGSKA. Trimming takes 6 bases from V and 6 bases from J, and the germline ends sit 12 bases apart. The CDR3 goes from the cysteine to the phenylalanine over 12 residues. Just the 36-base CDR3 DNA is kept, in frame starting at base 1. This sample is drawn from a study of CD8 T cells in Susac syndrome (dated by TCRdb to 2018 to 2020). The study in broad terms: Whether CD8+ T cell activation and differentiation in Susac syndrome was antigen driven was tested using repertoire sequencing.

General findings and caveats noted by the study authors: The study acknowledged that relatively few individuals were included in the TCR sequencing and HLA analysis.

Peripheral blood CD8+ and CD4+ T cells from healthy donors, Susac syndrome patients and multiple sclerosis patients were profiled using high-throughput TCR beta sequencing. Treatment-naive patients with stable or active relapsing-remitting disease fulfilling revised McDonald criteria were used as multiple sclerosis controls. CD8+ TEMRA cells were enriched by FACS, while bulk CD8+ and CD4+ T cells were purified by magnetic negative isolation. Blood was collected in EDTA tubes and processed within 24 hours, with PBMCs isolated through density gradient centrifugation. PBMCs intended for TCR sequencing were cryopreserved in liquid nitrogen and were subsequently thawed in a 37 degrees C water bath. The sorted or isolated CD4+, CD8+ and CD8+ TEMRA cells had a purity of 90% or higher.

The receptor was isolated from a human donor with multiple sclerosis. The chain joins TRBV20-1 to TRBJ2-1, and perhaps TRBD2 as D gene, on 6 matching bases. The sequencing sample was made of CD4+ T cells from PBMCs. The bases are TGCAGTGCCTCGGGGACTCGCAATGAGCAGTTCTTC. Translated, this is CSASGTRNEQFF.